This T cell receptor (beta chain) was captured by sequencing in a study of T cell repertoires in cytomegalovirus infection. This clonotype was seen only a few times. Its target is not known. TCRdb independently ran MiXCR on the reads; one entry per CDR3 protein. This table has a few hundred thousand distinct CDR3 sequences, under 45% appearing once. The CDR3 is 14 amino acids. CDR1 and CDR2 (germline): SNHLY, FYNNEI. Trimming stripped 6 bases from V and 7 bases from J, with 19 bases between. The genes are TRBV2 and TRBJ2-7; TRBD2 is a possible D gene (5 bases). The sample consisted of cultured PBMCs, taken from culture after CMV antigen stimulation. The receptor was derived from a human donor in good health (CMV status not recorded). Some clones in this sample may be carry-over from other donors' samples. CDR3 in DNA: TGTGCCAGCAGGGAGGTCCTTCCCGGGCCGGAGCAGTACTTC. This codes for CASREVLPGPEQYF. Full variable domain (missing parts from reference TRBV2 and TRBJ2-7): EPEVTQTPSHQVTQMGQEVILRCVPISNHLYFYWYRQILGQKVEFLVSFYNNEISEKSEIFDDQFSVERPDGSNFTLKIRSTKLEDSAMYFCASREVLPGPEQYFGPGTRLTVT.